Listed below are T cell receptor beta chains from one sample, sequenced in a study of beta chain features in type 1 diabetes. Profiled with immunoSEQ multiplex PCR; TCRdb holds only in-frame clones, not every one. The sample consists of nearly 350,000 clones, 7% to 9% of them appearing once. The sample consisted of central memory CD4+ T cells from blood. The source of these receptors is a woman aged 18 to 35 in good health. Each CDR3 is given with its conserved first and last residue. A D gene is named only where the DNA matches it firmly. Only some rows state a clone size, as once, few, many or a class for expanded clones.

V gene	clone size	J gene	D gene	CDR3 DNA	CDR3 protein
TRBV7-2	few	TRBJ2-3	NA	TGTGCCAGCAGCTTAGGCCCCTCTGAGGATACGCAGTATTTT	CASSLGPSEDTQYF
TRBV4-3	few	TRBJ1-2	NA	TGCGCCAGCAGCCCGAGCGGGCTTCTGGGCGGCTACACCTTC	CASSPSGLLGGYTF
TRBV7-2	few	TRBJ2-3	NA	TGTGCCAGCAGCCACTGGGGGCTTAGCACAGATACGCAGTATTTT	CASSHWGLSTDTQYF
TRBV11-2	few	TRBJ2-5	TRBD2	TGTGCCAGCAGCTTAGGGAGCCCCGGGAGGGTAGAGACCCAGTACTTC	CASSLGSPGRVETQYF
TRBV6-5	NA	TRBJ1-2	NA	TGTGCCAGCAGTCCGGGTGCTAACTATGGCTACACCTTC	CASSPGANYGYTF
TRBV19	few	TRBJ2-7	TRBD1	TGTGCCAGTAGTACCACCCACTGGGGTGACAGGGTCGACGAGCAGTACTTC	CASSTTHWGDRVDEQYF
TRBV6-5	few	TRBJ2-2	NA	TGTGCCAGCAGTCGACAAAACACCGGGGAGCTGTTTTTT	CASSRQNTGELFF
TRBV28	few	TRBJ2-1	TRBD2	TGTGCCAGCAAGATGGGACTAGCGAACAATGAGCAGTTCTTC	CASKMGLANNEQFF
TRBV7-9	few	TRBJ1-1	NA	TGTGCCAGCCGACAGAGGAACACTGAAGCTTTCTTT	CASRQRNTEAFF
TRBV7-6	NA	TRBJ2-7	NA	TGTGCCAGCAGCCCCTCTGATCTTTTATTTTTC	CASSPSDLLFF
TRBV18	few	TRBJ2-1	TRBD1	TGTGCCAGCTCACCACCGTCGGGACAGGGGAACAATGAGCAGTTCTTC	CASSPPSGQGNNEQFF
TRBV7-2	few	TRBJ1-4	NA	TGTGCCAGCAGCTTAATGGCAACTAATGAAAAACTGTTTTTT	CASSLMATNEKLFF
TRBV5-1	NA	TRBJ2-7	NA	TGCGCCAGCAGTTCCGGCGGACAGAAGGCCTACGAGCAGTACTTC	CASSSGGQKAYEQYF
TRBV25-1	few	TRBJ2-6	NA	TGTGCCAGCACCTCGACTAGTCCTGGGGCCAACGTCCTGACTTTC	CASTSTSPGANVLTF
TRBV5-6	few	TRBJ1-5	NA	TGTGCCAGCAGCTTGGCCGGTTTTCGTCAGCCCCAGCATTTT	CASSLAGFRQPQHF
TRBV7-9	few	TRBJ2-5	NA	TGTGCCAGCAGCTTAGGCAGGTTGATTGCCGAGACCCAGTACTTC	CASSLGRLIAETQYF
TRBV7-2	many	TRBJ2-1	NA	TGTGCCAGCAGCGCGGGACTCCACAATGAGCAGTTCTTC	CASSAGLHNEQFF
TRBV5-4	few	TRBJ2-5	NA	TGTGCCAGCAGCCCCTATATGGAGGCCCAAGAGACCCAGTACTTC	CASSPYMEAQETQYF
TRBV28	NA	TRBJ2-7	TRBD2	TGTGCCAGCAGTTTAAAGTGGAGCGTTACACTAGCGGGAGATTATTACGAGCAGTACTTC	CASSLKWSVTLAGDYYEQYF
TRBV15	NA	TRBJ2-5	NA	TGTGCCACCAGCAGAGATCAGGAGACCCAGTACTTC	CATSRDQETQYF
TRBV29-1	NA	TRBJ2-1	NA	TGCAGCGCCACCGGGACCGAAGAGAACAATGAGCAGTTCTTC	CSATGTEENNEQFF
TRBV25-1	NA	TRBJ1-2	NA	TGTGCCAGCAGTGGGCGGGGGCGAGGCTACACCTTC	CASSGRGRGYTF
TRBV2	NA	TRBJ1-5	NA	TGTGCCAGCAGTGAAATGGGGGCGGTCAATCAGCCCCAGCATTTT	CASSEMGAVNQPQHF
TRBV6-6	few	TRBJ2-7	TRBD2	TGTGCCAGCACGCCCCGGGGAGGGCGAGGCTCCTACGAGCAGTACTTC	CASTPRGGRGSYEQYF
TRBV11-1	few	TRBJ2-1	TRBD2	TGTGCCAGCAGCTTGTCCCGAGCGGGAGCTGGTAATGAGCAGTTCTTC	CASSLSRAGAGNEQFF
TRBV9	NA	TRBJ2-1	NA	TGTGCCAGCAGCGTAGAGGACAGAGGAAATGAGCAGTTCTTC	CASSVEDRGNEQFF